Presented here are 16 T cell receptor beta chains from one specimen sequenced in a study of molecular identifiers for immune sequencing clone quantification. MiXCR, applied by TCRdb to the PCR reads, yields one record per CDR3 protein. The sample consists of about 630,000 distinct CDR3 sequences, about 25% of them appearing once. Sequenced input: naive CD8+ T cells from blood, with Jurkat cell RNA spiked in. Indicated subset: FACS-sorted CD8+CD4-CCR7+CD45RA+ naive T cells. The receptors were sampled from a human donor in good health. Some libraries in this study had Jurkat cell RNA spiked in.

Many counts were recorded for this clonotype. This sequence joins TRBV30 and TRBJ2-3; D is unresolved. The CDR3 contains 12 residues. Germline V gene lookup returns CDR1 GTSNPN and CDR2 SVGIG (reference sequence). Trimming removed 0 bases at V and 6 bases at J, with 7 bases between. The CDR3 DNA follows: TGTGCCTGGAGTGTAGGGTCCGATACGCAGTATTTT. Encoded protein: CAWSVGSDTQYF.

This clonotype was observed a handful of times. A read error may produce the germline difference seen at one junction end. This chain connects TRBV20-1 to TRBJ2-3; D unresolved. There are 12 residues in the CDR3. Germline CDR1 is DFQATT and CDR2 is SNEGSKA (reference sequence). The CDR3: CGAPLLTDTQYF. The CDR3 DNA is TGCGGTGCTCCTCTTCTCACAGATACGCAGTATTTT.

This clonotype appeared many times. The rearrangement uses TRBV19 and TRBJ2-3; D perhaps matches TRBD2 (5 bases). The ends were cut back, 0 bases at V and 0 bases at J, with 7 bases in the middle. CDR3 length: 15 amino acids. The germline V gene encodes CDR1 LNHDA and CDR2 SQIVND (reference sequence). In nucleotides, the CDR3 is TGTGCCAGTAGTATAGATCCTAGCAGCACAGATACGCAGTATTTT. Protein sequence: CASSIDPSSTDTQYF.

At least ten counts were recorded for this clonotype. CDR3: CASSIFEGAYEQYF. The CDR3 DNA reads as TGTGCCAGTAGTATTTTTGAGGGGGCCTACGAGCAGTACTTC. V and J are TRBV19 and TRBJ2-7; maybe TRBD1 (6 bases). CDR1 and CDR2 (germline): LNHDA, SQIVND (reference sequence). The length of the CDR3 is 14 residues. V lost 3 bases and J 2 bases, leaving 11 bases between the germline ends.

Details on this clonotype: A much larger clone is a single base away; this may be a read error. The V and J genes are TRBV6-6 and TRBJ1-6; D is unresolved. The CDR3 has 13 residues. Germline lookup yields CDR1 MNHNY and CDR2 SVGAGI (reference sequence). The CDR3 spells CAIQASLDSSLHF. CDR3 coding DNA: TGTGCCATACAAGCGAGCTTGGATTCATCCCTCCACTTT.

This clonotype was detected only a few times. J is TRBJ2-3 and V is TRBV3-1; 9 nucleotides agree with TRBD1. This CDR3 comprises 21 residues. Germline CDR1 reads LGHDT; CDR2 reads YNNKEL (reference sequence). Trimming removed 0 bases from V and 0 bases from J; junction bases left unmatched: 16. DNA of the CDR3: TGTGCCAGCAGCCAAGATCCGGTAGGGACAGGGTTAGGGGGTAGCACAGATACGCAGTATTTT. It encodes CASSQDPVGTGLGGSTDTQYF.

In regard to this clonotype: At one end, the junction sequence differs from germline, possibly due to a read error. J is TRBJ2-3 and V is TRBV29-1, with D unclear. Germline V CDR1 and CDR2: SQVTM, ANQGSEA. The CDR3 sequence is 12 residues long. The CDR3 region has the DNA TGCGGCGTTGTGGGCTATGGGGATACGCAGTATTTT. Translating it yields CGVVGYGDTQYF.

This clonotype occurred many times. The chain carries TRBV6-2 or TRBV6-3 and TRBJ1-1; D is possibly TRBD1 (5 bases). The CDR3 is 13 residues long. The ends were cut back, 3 bases at V and 5 bases at J, with 10 bases in the middle. Germline V lookup: CDR1 MNHEY, CDR2 SVGEGT. CDR3 coding DNA: TGTGCCAGCAGTTATTGGGGGGGTACTGAAGCTTTCTTT. Translation gives CASSYWGGTEAFF.

This clonotype has at least ten counts. The CDR3 nucleotides read TGTGCCAGCAGTTTTTACAGGGAGGATGGTCAGACCCAGTACTTC. Amino acid sequence: CASSFYREDGQTQYF. The V gene is TRBV28, the J gene TRBJ2-5, with D perhaps given as TRBD1 or TRBD2 (6 bases each). Trimming removed 3 bases at V and 6 bases at J, with 17 bases between. This CDR3 comprises 15 residues. The V gene's germline CDR1 is MDHEN and CDR2 SYDVKM.

This clonotype was observed a few times. The chain joins TRBV20-1 to TRBJ2-7, with D hard to call. Trimming stripped 2 bases from V and 3 bases from J, with 8 bases between. The CDR3 extends over 12 amino acids. Germline V gives CDR1 DFQATT, CDR2 SNEGSKA (reference sequence). CDR3 residues: CSARQDGYEQYF. The CDR3 coding sequence is TGCAGTGCTAGACAGGACGGCTACGAGCAGTACTTC.

This clonotype was counted between two and nine times. The chain combines TRBV4-1 with TRBJ2-1, with 8 bases matching TRBD2. V shed 4 bases and J 2 bases; nucleotides not matched to a gene: 4. Germline assignment: CDR1 MGHRA and CDR2 YSYEKL. The CDR3 loop spans 15 amino acids. CDR3 amino acids: CASSLIAGPYNEQFF. Here the CDR3 DNA reads TGCGCCAGCAGCCTAATAGCGGGGCCCTACAATGAGCAGTTCTTC.

In this sample, this clonotype turned up many times. The chain uses TRBV6-2 or TRBV6-3 and TRBJ2-5; TRBD2 matches 7 bases. The CDR3 is made up of 17 amino acids. Germline CDR1 and CDR2: MNHEY and SVGEGT. The junction had 12 bases not matched to a gene; V was cut back by 1 base and J by 4 bases. The CDR3 region is CASSYLVVQGGRETQYF. The CDR3 DNA reads as TGTGCCAGCAGTTACTTAGTCGTCCAGGGAGGGCGAGAGACCCAGTACTTC.

The chain is built from TRBV7-9 and TRBJ2-1, with 10 bases aligning to TRBD2. Trimming cost V 0 bases and J 4 bases; bases outside gene matches: 6. Germline assignment: CDR1 SEHNR and CDR2 FQNEAQ (reference sequence). This CDR3 spans 17 amino acids. The CDR3 here is CASSLAGSGLAYNEQFF. The CDR3 region has the DNA TGTGCCAGCAGCTTAGCAGGTTCGGGACTAGCGTACAATGAGCAGTTCTTC.

This clonotype was counted ten times or more. V gene TRBV6-6 combines with J gene TRBJ2-7; a weak D match, TRBD2 (5 bases). The CDR3 runs to 12 residues. CDR1 and CDR2 (germline): MNHNY, SVGAGI (reference sequence). V gave up 5 bases and J gave up 5 bases, with 10 bases separating them. CDR3 coding DNA: TGTGCCAGCAGTCCCACTAGGGACGAGCAGTACTTC. Residues: CASSPTRDEQYF.

This clonotype has a handful of counts. The chain carries TRBV18 and TRBJ2-5; TRBD2 matches at 11 bases. V shed 2 bases and J 1 base; nucleotides not matched to a gene: 3. Germline V lookup: CDR1 KGHSH, CDR2 LQKENI. The CDR3 length is 16 residues. The CDR3 DNA follows: TGTGCCAGCTCACCAGAGCTAGCGGGGGGCCAAGAGACCCAGTACTTC. It codes for CASSPELAGGQETQYF.

This clonotype was recorded only once. V gene TRBV7-2 combines with J gene TRBJ2-3, with 12 bases identical to TRBD1. Germline CDR1 reads SGHTA; CDR2 reads FQGNSA. The CDR3 consists of 15 residues. The junction had 9 bases not matched to a gene; V was cut back by 8 bases and J by 6 bases. The CDR3 sequence: CASVTGQGALDTQYF. Written as DNA, the CDR3 is TGTGCCAGCGTCACGGGACAGGGGGCACTTGATACGCAGTATTTT.